The 21 T cell receptor beta chains below all came from one sample that was sequenced in a study of T cell changes during pregnancy in multiple sclerosis. Here immunoSEQ multiplex PCR was the method, and the copy in TCRdb shows in-frame clones only, minus some. The table lists approximately 46,000 clones, approximately 92% of them singletons. The sample in question was CD8+ T cells from peripheral blood mononuclear cells, obtained after pregnancy. Every receptor here comes from a female donor with multiple sclerosis, enrolled in a pregnancy study.

V is TRBV4-1 and J is TRBJ1-1; D gene ambiguous. The CDR3 totals 14 residues. V was cut by 0 bases and J by 2 bases, with 7 bases left in between. From germline, CDR1 is MGHRA and CDR2 YSYEKL. CDR3 nucleotide sequence: TGCGCCAGCAGCCAAGAAACACCTAACACTGAAGCTTTCTTT. This gives the protein CASSQETPNTEAFF.

The chain joins TRBV19 to TRBJ2-1; D not certain. The germline gives CDR1 LNHDA, CDR2 SQIVND (reference sequence). The CDR3 sequence is 13 residues long. V lost 3 bases, J lost 7 bases, and 10 bases lay in between. CDR3 DNA: TGTGCCAGTAGTATTAGCCTCGAAAATGAGCAGTTCTTC. Translated, it gives CASSISLENEQFF.

The V call is TRBV19, the J call TRBJ1-4; TRBD1 might be the D (5 bases). The CDR3 extends over 16 amino acids. Germline V lookup: CDR1 LNHDA, CDR2 SQIVND (reference sequence). The germline V and J ends were trimmed by 7 bases and 3 bases, with 18 bases remaining between them. The CDR3 protein is CASTSFLGGSNEKLFF. The CDR3 coding sequence is TGTGCCAGTACCTCGTTCTTGGGGGGATCTAATGAAAAACTGTTTTTT.

This sequence joins TRBV7-9 and TRBJ1-5; TRBD1 might be the D (5 bases). V lost 4 bases and J 2 bases, leaving 15 bases between the germline ends. The CDR3 extends over 16 amino acids. Germline CDR1 and CDR2: SEHNR and FQNEAQ (reference sequence). CDR3 in amino acids: CASSSDTAFGNQPQHF. The CDR3 DNA is TGTGCCAGCAGCTCGGACACTGCCTTTGGCAATCAGCCCCAGCATTTT.

The V and J genes are TRBV7-9 and TRBJ2-7, with D perhaps TRBD2 (5 bases). This CDR3 has 13 residues. Germline lookup yields CDR1 SEHNR and CDR2 FQNEAQ (reference sequence). Trimming shortened V by 5 bases and J by 7 bases, and 15 bases separated the two germline ends. The CDR3 DNA sequence: TGTGCCAGCAGCCCCGAGGCCTCGGGAGAGCAGTACTTC. As protein: CASSPEASGEQYF.

The chain recombines TRBV5-1 with TRBJ2-1; tentative D call: TRBD2 (5 bases). CDR3 length: 13 residues. Germline V lookup: CDR1 SGHRS, CDR2 YFSETQ. The V gene lost 4 bases and the J gene lost 2 bases, with 7 bases spanning the gap. The DNA of the CDR3 is TGCGCCAGCAGCCCCGGGACCTACAATGAGCAGTTCTTC. It specifies CASSPGTYNEQFF.

V gene TRBV14 combines with J gene TRBJ2-7; possible D gene TRBD1, 6 bases. Per germline, CDR1 SGHDN and CDR2 FVKESK. V was clipped by 1 base and J by 3 bases, with 13 bases between them. The CDR3 consists of 15 residues. The CDR3 region has the DNA TGTGCCAGCAGCCAAGCAGGGACACCTAACTACGAGCAGTACTTC. Translation gives CASSQAGTPNYEQYF.

The genes are TRBV19 and TRBJ2-4, with 12 bases matching TRBD2. The germline gives CDR1 LNHDA, CDR2 SQIVND (reference sequence). V lost 8 bases and J lost 4; bases outside the gene matches: 3. This CDR3 has 14 residues. CDR3 loop: CASRLAGAKNIQYF. Here the CDR3 DNA reads TGTGCCAGTCGACTAGCGGGAGCAAAAAACATTCAGTACTTC.

The J gene is TRBJ1-2, the V gene TRBV30; the match to TRBD1 covers 10 bases. CDR3 size: 14 residues. V was pared by 2 bases and J by 6 bases, with 6 bases of the junction left unmatched. Germline values: CDR1 GTSNPN, CDR2 SVGIG (reference sequence). CDR3 amino acids: CAWSPGQGEDGYTF. The CDR3 region has the DNA TGTGCCTGGAGTCCCGGACAGGGGGAAGATGGCTACACCTTC.

J is TRBJ2-7 and V is TRBV6-1; D may be TRBD1 (5 bases). V was cut by 6 bases and J by 1 base, with 13 bases left in between. This CDR3 has 14 amino acids. Germline CDR1 reads MNHNS; CDR2 reads SASEGT. CDR3 coding DNA: TGTGCCAGCAGGGGGTGGGGCGTTTCCTACGAGCAGTACTTC. This gives the protein CASRGWGVSYEQYF.

The V call is TRBV4-2, the J call TRBJ2-7, with 9 nucleotides matching TRBD2. The CDR3 contains 15 residues. Germline lookup yields CDR1 LGHNA and CDR2 YNFKEQ. V was pared by 5 bases and J by 2 bases, with 7 bases of the junction left unmatched. CDR3 nucleotide sequence: TGTGCCAGCAGCGAGACTAGCGGCCTAACCTACGAGCAGTACTTC. It encodes CASSETSGLTYEQYF.

The V call is TRBV2, the J call TRBJ2-1; tentatively, D is TRBD2 (6 bases). This CDR3 contains 16 residues. Germline-derived CDR1 and CDR2 are SNHLY and FYNNEI. The V end lost 3 bases, the J end lost 2 bases, and 14 bases lay between the germline ends. In DNA, the CDR3 is TGTGCCAGCAGTGAGCGAGAGGAGGGAGCCTACAATGAGCAGTTCTTC. Amino acid sequence: CASSEREEGAYNEQFF.

V usage is TRBV6-5 and J usage is TRBJ1-4; 9 bases match TRBD1. With 6 bases clipped from V and 5 bases from J, the junction kept 7 bases outside the gene matches. CDR3 size: 15 residues. CDR1 is MNHEY, CDR2 SVGAGI, per germline. The CDR3 DNA reads TGTGCCAGCAGCAGATCCGGGACAGGGAATGAAAAACTGTTTTTT. Protein: CASSRSGTGNEKLFF.

The chain joins TRBV5-4 to TRBJ2-1, with 7 bases matching TRBD1. This CDR3 contains 17 residues. Germline lookup yields CDR1 SGHNT and CDR2 YYREEE (reference sequence). V dropped 4 bases and J dropped 7; count of bases not matched to a gene: 17. The CDR3 loop is CASSPNRGGGVRNEQFF. The CDR3 DNA is TGTGCCAGCAGCCCAAACAGGGGTGGGGGTGTCCGGAATGAGCAGTTCTTC.

The chain has TRBV7-6 and TRBJ2-1; 9 positions match TRBD2. The germline V gene has CDR1 SGHVS and CDR2 FNYEAQ. V shed 1 base, J shed 8 bases, and the junction held 18 bases outside the gene matches. The CDR3 spans 19 residues. The CDR3 nucleotides are TGTGCCAGCAGCTTAGTCCGTCGGACTAGCGACGAGGTCGGTCATGAGCAGTTCTTC. Its protein product is CASSLVRRTSDEVGHEQFF.

The chain carries TRBV7-9 and TRBJ1-3; the D gene is possibly TRBD1 (5 bases). The V gene lost 0 bases and the J gene lost 2 bases, with 11 bases spanning the gap. Per germline, CDR1 SEHNR and CDR2 FQNEAQ (reference sequence). CDR3 length equals 16 residues. CDR3 coding DNA: TGTGCCAGCAGCTTAGCCCAGGGAGGGGCTGGAAACACCATATATTTT. The encoded protein is CASSLAQGGAGNTIYF.

CDR3: CASSLQGFGELFF. CDR3 DNA: TGTGCCAGCAGTCTACAGGGGTTCGGGGAGCTGTTTTTT. This chain links TRBV27 with TRBJ2-2; 7 nucleotides agree with TRBD1. V lost 5 bases and J lost 7; bases outside the gene matches: 4. The CDR3 loop spans 13 amino acids. Germline CDR1 MNHEY, CDR2 SMNVEV (reference sequence).

The CDR3 region is CASSSAYNEQFF. In DNA, the CDR3 is TGTGCCAGTAGTAGCGCCTACAATGAGCAGTTCTTC. The J gene is TRBJ2-1, the V gene TRBV19; no clear D gene. V was clipped by 4 bases and J by 2 bases, with 3 bases between them. The CDR3 is 12 amino acids. Germline V gene lookup returns CDR1 LNHDA and CDR2 SQIVND (reference sequence). The full variable domain, rest sourced from reference TRBV19 and TRBJ2-1, is DGGITQSPKYLFRKEGQNVTLSCEQNLNHDAMYWYRQDPGQGLRLIYYSQIVNDFQKGDIAEGYSVSREKKESFPLTVTSAQKNPTAFYLCASSSAYNEQFFGPGTRLTVL.

The rearrangement uses TRBV6-1 and TRBJ2-1, with D possibly TRBD2 on 5 matching bases. V lost 7 bases and J lost 6, with 19 bases in between. CDR1 MNHNS and CDR2 SASEGT come from the germline V gene. The CDR3 has 15 amino acids. CDR3: CASIHEGLPINEQFF. CDR3 DNA sequence: TGTGCCAGCATTCACGAGGGCCTCCCAATCAATGAGCAGTTCTTC.

This rearrangement joins TRBV19 to TRBJ2-1; TRBD2 might be the D (5 bases). The germline V and J ends were trimmed by 8 bases and 4 bases, with 9 bases remaining between them. CDR1 is LNHDA and CDR2 is SQIVND in the germline V gene (reference sequence). The CDR3 is 12 residues long. CDR3 nucleotide sequence: TGTGCCAGTCTCTCGGGGTACAATGAGCAGTTCTTC. The encoded protein is CASLSGYNEQFF.

This sequence joins TRBV5-4 and TRBJ1-1, with no clear D. Germline V CDR1 and CDR2: SGHNT, YYREEE (reference sequence). The CDR3 loop spans 12 amino acids. V lost 4 bases, J lost 6 bases, and 10 bases lay in between. The CDR3 reads CASSIARAEAFF. The CDR3 DNA sequence: TGTGCCAGCAGCATTGCACGGGCTGAAGCTTTCTTT.